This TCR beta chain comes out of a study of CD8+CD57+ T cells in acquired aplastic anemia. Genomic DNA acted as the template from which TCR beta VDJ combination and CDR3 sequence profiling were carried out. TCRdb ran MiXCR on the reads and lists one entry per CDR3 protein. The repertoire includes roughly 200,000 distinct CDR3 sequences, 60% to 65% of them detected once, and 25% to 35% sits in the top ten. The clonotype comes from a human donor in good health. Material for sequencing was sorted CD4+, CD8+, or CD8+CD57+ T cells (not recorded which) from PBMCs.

In DNA form, the CDR3 reads TGTGCCAGCAGTTTAGTAGGGTTCAGCTCTGGAAACACCATATATTTT. Its protein is CASSLVGFSSGNTIYF. V gene TRBV12-3 or TRBV12-4 combines with J gene TRBJ1-3; no definite D call. The CDR3 extends over 16 amino acids. V shed 1 base and J shed 0 bases, with 10 bases lying between them.